This TCR beta chain was retrieved from a study of early stage breast cancer tumors. Study information: Approximately 9.4-fold was the mean read coverage per sample.

Germline CDR1 LNHDA, CDR2 SQIVND (reference sequence). With 5 bases removed from V and 4 bases from J, the gap between germline ends came to 17 bases. CDR3 length: 15 residues. General observations from the study: Comparing each tissue with blood distinguished tumor from normal in most of the 16 patients. Compared with adjacent normal breast, tumors showed about 2.5-fold denser, more clonal T cells.

TCRdb keeps only in-frame clones here, not all; method: immunoSEQ multiplex PCR. The table lists about 48,000 clones, about 80% of them singletons, with roughly 1.5% in the top ten. As for this clone: Its specificity is not known.

Sequenced sample: blood. The genes are TRBV19 and TRBJ1-1; maybe TRBD1 (6 bases). The TCR sequence derives from a person aged 50-59 years with breast cancer. CDR3 region: CASSPPSAGVTEAFF. The CDR3 nucleotides are TGTGCCAGTAGTCCCCCCTCGGCAGGGGTCACTGAAGCTTTCTTT.